These 21 T cell receptor beta chains were all obtained from the same sample, sequenced in a study of metastatic and nonmetastatic thyroid tumors. Among the patients, none had received any treatment before thyroid surgery. TCRdb reprocessed the PCR reads via MiXCR. This table holds about 7,300 clones, 3% to 4% found once. The sequencing sample was made of tumor tissue. These receptors all stem from a female donor with papillary thyroid cancer or a benign thyroid nodule (not recorded which). Some clones in this sample may be carry-over from other donors' samples.

This clone was observed many times. The rearrangement uses TRBV5-6 and TRBJ2-3; 11 nucleotides line up with TRBD2. V shed 0 bases and J 4 bases; nucleotides not matched to a gene: 10. This CDR3 contains 18 residues. Germline V gives CDR1 SGHDT, CDR2 YYEEEE. The CDR3 sequence: CASSLDHELAGVADTQYF. The DNA for the CDR3 is TGTGCCAGCAGCTTGGACCACGAACTAGCGGGAGTCGCAGATACGCAGTATTTT.

This clone has a count of ten or more. This could be a read error, since a much larger clone is one nucleotide away. CDR3 DNA sequence: TGTGTCAGCAGTGCCGACAATGAGCAGTTCTTC. This codes for CVSSADNEQFF. V gene TRBV6-1 combines with J gene TRBJ2-1; D is ambiguous. Germline CDR1 is MNHNS and CDR2 is SASEGT. The CDR3 has 11 amino acids.

This clone has at least ten counts. The rearrangement links TRBV3-1 to TRBJ1-2; D not resolved. The CDR3 is 12 amino acids. The V gene lost 1 base and the J gene lost 10 bases, with 10 bases spanning the gap. CDR1 is LGHDT and CDR2 is YNNKEL in the germline V gene (reference sequence). The CDR3 nucleotides read TGTGCCAGCAGCCAAGGAGAGACATCCTACACCTTC. The encoded protein is CASSQGETSYTF.

This clone was observed many times. This may stem from a read error, because a much larger clone lies one nucleotide away. This rearrangement joins TRBV19 to TRBJ1-2, with D unresolved. The CDR3 totals 13 residues. Germline values: CDR1 LNHDA, CDR2 SQIVND (reference sequence). Here the CDR3 reads CAGSILGVYGYTF. The DNA for the CDR3 is TGTGCCGGTAGTATTTTGGGCGTCTATGGCTACACCTTC.

Ten or more counts support this clone. The chain recombines TRBV7-2 with TRBJ1-4; D possibly corresponds to TRBD1 (5 bases). There are 12 residues in the CDR3. Per the germline V gene, CDR1 is SGHTA and CDR2 is FQGNSA. Trimming took 1 base from V and 14 from J, leaving 11 bases between them. The CDR3 loop is CASSLDYGGLFF. For the CDR3, the DNA is TGTGCCAGCAGCTTAGATTATGGGGGTCTGTTTTTT. Full variable domain (outside the CDR3, taken from reference TRBV7-2 and TRBJ1-4): GAGVSQSPSNKVTEKGKDVELRCDPISGHTALYWYRQSLGQGLEFLIYFQGNSAPDKSGLPSDRFSAERTGGSVSTLTIQRTQQEDSAVYLCASSLDYGGLFFGSGTQLSVL.

Many counts were recorded for this clone. The chain links TRBV5-4 to TRBJ1-2; D not certain. The CDR3 runs 13 residues. Germline lookup yields CDR1 SGHNT and CDR2 YYREEE (reference sequence). V dropped 5 bases and J dropped 4 bases, with 12 bases sitting between them. In DNA form, the CDR3 reads TGTGCCAGCAGTATGCCAGGTCTCTATGGCTACACCTTC. This sequence encodes CASSMPGLYGYTF.

This clone rates as medium-sized (0.01 to 0.1%). This chain uses TRBV10-3 with TRBJ1-6, with a tentative D call TRBD1 (6 bases). Per the germline V gene, CDR1 is ENHRY and CDR2 is SYGVKD. V was shortened by 8 bases and J by 5 bases, with 16 bases between the two germline ends. This CDR3 region has 15 residues. The CDR3 DNA sequence: TGTGCCATCGCTGAGGCAGGGGTAAATAATTCACCCCTCCACTTT. Encoded protein: CAIAEAGVNNSPLHF.

This clone is judged medium-sized. The chain has TRBV11-3 and TRBJ1-1; 10 nucleotides line up with TRBD1. The CDR3 length is 16 residues. Germline CDR1 SGHNT, CDR2 YENEEA. The V gene end was trimmed by 4 bases and the J gene end by 1 base; junction bases not matched to a gene: 6. In DNA form, the CDR3 reads TGTGCCAGCAGCTCCGGGACAGGGGTAGGGAACACTGAAGCTTTCTTT. Its protein is CASSSGTGVGNTEAFF.

This clone was counted at least ten times. J is TRBJ2-3 and V is TRBV10-1; D is perhaps TRBD1 (6 bases). V gave up 5 bases and J gave up 2 bases, with 8 bases separating them. Per germline, CDR1 WNHNN and CDR2 SYGVQD (reference sequence). This CDR3 has 13 amino acids. In DNA form, the CDR3 reads TGCGCCAGCAGTCAGGGGCCCACAGATACGCAGTATTTT. This gives the protein CASSQGPTDTQYF.

This clone was seen at least ten times. The final CDR3 position lacks the conserved phenylalanine or tryptophan, pointing to a likely read error. The V and J genes are TRBV9 and TRBJ2-1; perhaps D is TRBD1 or TRBD2 (6 bases each). V lost 4 bases and J lost 5, with 13 bases in between. Germline values: CDR1 SGDLS, CDR2 YYNGEE. The CDR3 length is 14 residues. CDR3 residues: CASSTPRGHNEQFV. The CDR3 coding sequence is TGTGCCAGCAGCACCCCTCGGGGGCACAATGAGCAGTTCGTC.

By share, this clone ranks as medium-sized. This chain's CDR3 is CSARDSGTSGHNEQFF. The DNA of the CDR3 is TGCAGTGCTAGAGATTCCGGGACTAGCGGGCACAATGAGCAGTTCTTC. The genes are TRBV20-1 and TRBJ2-1; 12 bases are a match to TRBD2. CDR1 is DFQATT and CDR2 is SNEGSKA in the germline V gene (reference sequence). With 0 bases clipped from V and 5 bases from J, the junction kept 5 bases outside the gene matches. The CDR3 spans 16 residues.

This clone was seen at least ten times. A much larger clone differs from this one at a single base, so this may be a read error. This CDR3 is missing its conserved last phenylalanine or tryptophan, likely due to a read error. V and J are TRBV20-1 and TRBJ2-1, with a tentative D call TRBD2 (5 bases). V was cut by 1 base and J by 0 bases, with 10 bases left in between. The CDR3 spans 15 residues. From germline, CDR1 is DFQATT and CDR2 SNEGSKA (reference sequence). CDR3: CSARGLAASYNEQFV. The CDR3 nucleotides read TGCAGTGCTAGAGGCCTAGCTGCCTCCTACAATGAGCAGTTCGTC.

This clone ranks as medium-sized. J is TRBJ2-1 and V is TRBV20-1, with TRBD2 identical over 16 bases. This CDR3 has 14 amino acids. Per germline, CDR1 DFQATT and CDR2 SNEGSKA (reference sequence). V lost 6 bases and J lost 9; bases outside the gene matches: 5. CDR3 region: CSALGTSGRGEQFF. The CDR3 nucleotides read TGCAGTGCCCTTGGGACTAGCGGGAGGGGTGAGCAGTTCTTC.

About this clone itself: Other DNA sequences within the sample encode an identical CDR3. The chain carries TRBV6-1 and TRBJ1-4; 7 bases are a match to TRBD1. Per the germline V gene, CDR1 is MNHNS and CDR2 is SASEGT. J lost 14 bases, V lost 9 bases, and 18 bases had no gene match. This CDR3 comprises 14 residues. Written as DNA, the CDR3 is TGTGCCAGTAAACCGGGACAGCTCAATGAGAAGCTGTTTTTT. Its translation is CASKPGQLNEKLFF.

In this sample, this clone is medium-sized (0.01 to 0.1%). The chain couples TRBV20-1 to TRBJ2-7, with TRBD1 identical over 10 bases. After removal of 0 bases from V and 5 bases from J, the junction contained 7 bases not matched to a gene. There are 15 residues in the CDR3. CDR1 and CDR2 from the germline V gene are DFQATT and SNEGSKA (reference sequence). As DNA, the CDR3 is TGCAGTGCTAGAGATTTGGCGGACAGGGGGGACGAGCAGTACTTC. It specifies CSARDLADRGDEQYF.

This clone is labeled medium-sized. The chain is built from TRBV5-1 and TRBJ1-6; D possibly corresponds to TRBD1 (6 bases). V shed 1 base and J shed 7 bases, with 15 bases lying between them. The germline V gene encodes CDR1 SGHRS and CDR2 YFSETQ. This CDR3 is 16 amino acids long. The CDR3 sequence: CASSLTAPGQNSPLHF. The CDR3 nucleotides are TGCGCCAGCAGCTTGACCGCCCCGGGACAAAATTCACCCCTCCACTTT. The whole variable domain, remainder taken from reference TRBV5-1 and TRBJ1-6, is KAGVTQTPRYLIKTRGQQVTLSCSPISGHRSVSWYQQTPGQGLQFLFEYFSETQRNKGNFPGRFSGRQFSNSRSEMNVSTLELGDSALYLCASSLTAPGQNSPLHFGNGTRLTVT.

By share, this clone counts as medium-sized. The genes are TRBV12-3 or TRBV12-4 and TRBJ2-3; 11 bases map to TRBD2. This CDR3 has 15 residues. J was trimmed by 2 bases and V by 4 bases; bases with no gene match: 2. CDR3 bases: TGTGCCAGCAGTTCGACTAGCGGGAACACAGATACGCAGTATTTT. It codes for CASSSTSGNTDTQYF.

This clone was recorded at least ten times. Possible read error: a much larger clone is one base away. The chain links TRBV7-9 to TRBJ2-1; D is undetermined. This CDR3 is 14 amino acids long. Germline values: CDR1 SEHNR, CDR2 FQNEAQ (reference sequence). The CDR3 DNA is TGTGCCAGTGAGACCCGTAGCTCCTACAATGGGCAGTTCTTC. This sequence encodes CASETRSSYNGQFF.

In its sample, this clone ranks as medium-sized. The chain couples TRBV4-1 to TRBJ2-5, with unresolved D. There are 14 residues in the CDR3. Per the germline V gene, CDR1 is MGHRA and CDR2 is YSYEKL. V lost 3 bases and J 0 bases, leaving 8 bases between the germline ends. The CDR3 loop reads CASSQTRHQETQYF. The CDR3 nucleotides are TGCGCCAGCAGCCAGACGAGACACCAAGAGACCCAGTACTTC.

This clone was recorded many times. The chain recombines TRBV10-2 with TRBJ2-4; D unclear. The CDR3 loop spans 12 amino acids. Germline CDR1 reads WSHSY; CDR2 reads SAAADI. Trimming pared 4 bases from V and 5 bases from J, leaving 6 bases between. The CDR3 loop reads CASSVSQNIQYF. DNA of the CDR3: TGCGCCAGCAGTGTGTCCCAAAACATTCAGTACTTC.

In this sample, this clone is medium-sized. The chain carries TRBV10-2 and TRBJ1-1, with TRBD1 matching 9 bases. CDR1 WSHSY and CDR2 SAAADI come from the germline V gene. With 8 bases clipped from V and 7 bases from J, the junction kept 11 bases outside the gene matches. The CDR3 length is 14 residues. The CDR3 spells CASLTGTGKNEAFF. CDR3 DNA sequence: TGCGCCAGCTTAACCGGGACAGGGAAGAATGAAGCTTTCTTT.